The 15 T cell receptor beta chains below come from one sample, sequenced in a study of cytomegalovirus exposure and HLA in healthy donors. Assay: immunoSEQ multiplex PCR; the TCRdb copy retains only in-frame clones and omits some. The profile shows roughly 180,000 clones, approximately 89% of them singletons. The sequenced sample was PBMCs. These receptors originate from a man under 40 in good health and CMV-seropositive.

This rearrangement joins TRBV5-1 to TRBJ1-4; D unresolved. The ends were cut back, 5 bases at V and 2 bases at J, with 10 bases in the middle. The CDR3 contains 14 residues. Germline V gene sequence: CDR1 SGHRS, CDR2 YFSETQ. In DNA, the CDR3 is TGCGCCAGCAGGACGGAGACTACTAATGAAAAACTGTTTTTT. Its protein product is CASRTETTNEKLFF.

The CDR3, as DNA: TGTGCCAGCAGCTTGGGGACAGGGGGTTATGGCTACACCTTC. Translated, it gives CASSLGTGGYGYTF. The V call is TRBV5-4, the J call TRBJ1-2; TRBD1 matches 10 bases. The germline V gene has CDR1 SGHNT and CDR2 YYREEE (reference sequence). CDR3 length: 14 residues. Unmatched junction bases numbered 1, after V lost 0 bases and J lost 5 bases.

V and J are TRBV19 and TRBJ1-1; D perhaps matches TRBD1 (6 bases). Per the germline V gene, CDR1 is LNHDA and CDR2 is SQIVND (reference sequence). The V and J ends lost 5 bases and 2 bases respectively, with 15 bases between them. There are 15 residues in the CDR3. CDR3 sequence: CASSPQMTGNTEAFF. The CDR3 DNA sequence: TGTGCCAGTAGTCCACAAATGACAGGAAACACTGAAGCTTTCTTT.

The CDR3 loop is CASKPIDHATYEQYF. DNA for the CDR3: TGTGCCAGCAAACCTATCGACCATGCGACCTACGAGCAGTACTTC. The chain links TRBV6-6 to TRBJ2-7; D call uncertain. Germline CDR1 and CDR2: MNHNY and SVGAGI (reference sequence). With 7 bases removed from V and 2 bases from J, the gap between germline ends came to 18 bases. The CDR3 totals 15 residues.

The genes are TRBV5-4 and TRBJ2-7; D may be TRBD2 (6 bases). This CDR3 has 16 residues. The germline gives CDR1 SGHNT, CDR2 YYREEE (reference sequence). The germline V and J ends were trimmed by 1 base and 3 bases, with 17 bases remaining between them. The CDR3 loop reads CASSLWPGAWSYEQYF. The CDR3 region has the DNA TGTGCCAGCAGCTTGTGGCCGGGAGCTTGGAGCTACGAGCAGTACTTC.

The V call is TRBV29-1, the J call TRBJ1-1; 11 bases align to TRBD1. V shed 6 bases, J shed 4 bases, and the junction held 7 bases outside the gene matches. Germline V gives CDR1 SQVTM, CDR2 ANQGSEA. The CDR3 is 14 amino acids. CDR3 in DNA: TGCAGCGTGGCGACCGGGACAGGGGGCACTGAAGCTTTCTTT. This codes for CSVATGTGGTEAFF.

The gene calls are TRBV27 and TRBJ2-7, with a tentative D call TRBD1 (7 bases). Germline V CDR1 and CDR2: MNHEY, SMNVEV (reference sequence). The CDR3 is 16 amino acids. Trimming took off 5 bases at V and 5 bases at J, with 22 bases between the two ends. CDR3 DNA sequence: TGTGCCAGCAGTCCACTGCAGGGGGGAGTGGGGCACGAGCAGTACTTC. The encoded protein is CASSPLQGGVGHEQYF.

The chain couples TRBV6-1 to TRBJ2-2; D ambiguous. With 2 bases removed from V and 5 bases from J, the gap between germline ends came to 18 bases. There are 17 residues in the CDR3. Germline loops: CDR1 MNHNS, CDR2 SASEGT. The CDR3 bases are TGTGCCAGCAGTGAATCCCACGCGGAAAGCTCAACCGGGGAGCTGTTTTTT. Translating it yields CASSESHAESSTGELFF.

The chain recombines TRBV25-1 with TRBJ2-1, with D possibly being TRBD2 (6 bases). Germline CDR1 is MGHDK and CDR2 is SYGVNS. CDR3 length: 14 residues. Trimming removed 2 bases from V and 6 bases from J, with 11 bases in between. The CDR3 region has the DNA TGTGCCAGCAGTGAAGGGGGGTCGGCCAATGAGCAGTTCTTC. Its protein product is CASSEGGSANEQFF.

V and J are TRBV7-8 and TRBJ2-1, with 14 bases matching TRBD2. Germline-derived CDR1 and CDR2 are SGHVS and FQNEAQ. The V segment lost 5 bases and the J segment 0 bases; nucleotides outside the gene matches: 6. The CDR3 length is 18 residues. This CDR3 reads CASSPGLAGGLSYNEQFF. The CDR3, as DNA: TGTGCCAGCAGCCCTGGACTAGCGGGGGGACTCTCCTACAATGAGCAGTTCTTC.

This clone was detected only a few times. This sample also contains other DNA sequences that code for the same CDR3. This chain uses TRBV9 with TRBJ2-7; 7 nucleotides match TRBD1. The V segment lost 3 bases and the J segment 2 bases; nucleotides outside the gene matches: 2. CDR3 length equals 13 residues. Germline V gene lookup returns CDR1 SGDLS and CDR2 YYNGEE. The DNA for the CDR3 is TGTGCCAGCAGCGGACAGGGAGCCTACGAGCAGTACTTC. It yields the protein CASSGQGAYEQYF.

The J gene is TRBJ1-1, the V gene TRBV7-9; D gene ambiguous. The germline CDR1 and CDR2 sequences are SEHNR and FQNEAQ (reference sequence). Trimming shortened V by 2 bases and J by 1 base, and 2 bases separated the two germline ends. The CDR3 runs to 12 residues. CDR3: CASSLQNTEAFF. The DNA for the CDR3 is TGTGCCAGCAGCTTACAGAACACTGAAGCTTTCTTT.

The J gene is TRBJ1-2, the V gene TRBV30; D gene ambiguous. CDR3 length: 11 amino acids. V shed 8 bases and J shed 4 bases, with 11 bases lying between them. Germline CDR1 reads GTSNPN; CDR2 reads SVGIG (reference sequence). The DNA for the CDR3 is TGTGCCGGGAATAAAGTCTATGGCTACACCTTC. The encoded protein is CAGNKVYGYTF.

V is TRBV6-1 and J is TRBJ2-6, with D perhaps TRBD1 (6 bases). The CDR3 length is 15 residues. V lost 8 bases and J lost 0, with 11 bases in between. CDR1 and CDR2 from the germline V gene are MNHNS and SASEGT. The CDR3 here is CASPTGSSGANVLTF. CDR3 bases: TGTGCCAGCCCGACAGGCAGCTCTGGGGCCAACGTCCTGACTTTC.

The rearrangement uses TRBV30 and TRBJ2-2; perhaps TRBD1 as D (5 bases). The length of the CDR3 is 14 residues. The V gene lost 2 bases and the J gene lost 8 bases, with 15 bases spanning the gap. Germline lookup yields CDR1 GTSNPN and CDR2 SVGIG (reference sequence). The CDR3, as DNA: TGTGCCTGGAGTCCCCAGGGAATAGGAGGGGAGCTGTTTTTT. Its protein is CAWSPQGIGGELFF.